The 12 T cell receptor beta chains listed next were all sequenced from one sample in a study of CDR3 diversity in severe acne. TCRdb reprocessed the PCR reads with MiXCR, giving one entry per CDR3 protein. The sample carries tens of thousands of distinct CDR3 sequences, around 50% recorded once. The sequencing input was blood. These receptors all come from a male donor in good health, without acne.

CDR3 sequence: CAWNAGGAETQYF. For the CDR3, the DNA is TGTGCCTGGAATGCAGGGGGTGCAGAGACCCAGTACTTC. The chain uses TRBV30 and TRBJ2-5; 7 bases are shared with TRBD1. V trimming: 4 bases; J trimming: 4 bases; junction bases outside the gene matches: 6. In germline, CDR1 is GTSNPN, CDR2 SVGIG (reference sequence). The CDR3 contains 13 residues.

Turning to this clonotype: Since a much larger clone is just one base distant, this may be a read error. V and J are TRBV4-1 and TRBJ2-1; D possibly corresponds to TRBD1 (6 bases). This CDR3 spans 19 amino acids. V lost 4 bases, J lost 2 bases, and 24 bases lay in between. Germline V gives CDR1 MGHRA, CDR2 YSYEKL. CDR3 loop: CASSRDPPQGPSAYNEQFF. CDR3 bases: TGCGCCAGCAGCCGAGATCCCCCACAGGGCCCTTCGGCCTACAATGAGCAGTTCTTC.

This chain connects TRBV28 to TRBJ2-3; no reliable D call. V shed 5 bases and J shed 3 bases, with 6 bases lying between them. The germline V gene encodes CDR1 MDHEN and CDR2 SYDVKM. This CDR3 is built from 12 residues. The CDR3 is CASSPATDTQYF. The CDR3 DNA reads as TGTGCCAGCAGTCCCGCGACAGATACGCAGTATTTT. Full variable domain (missing parts from reference TRBV28 and TRBJ2-3): DVKVTQSSRYLVKRTGEKVFLECVQDMDHENMFWYRQDPGLGLRLIYFSYDVKMKEKGDIPEGYSVSREKKERFSLILESASTNQTSMYLCASSPATDTQYFGPGTRLTVL.

This clonotype was detected ten times or more. The V gene is TRBV20-1, the J gene TRBJ2-5, with 7 bases lining up with TRBD1. CDR3 size: 14 residues. From germline, CDR1 is DFQATT and CDR2 SNEGSKA (reference sequence). The ends lost 3 bases at V and 1 base at J; junction bases unmatched: 5. Here the CDR3 reads CSARRGTAQETQYF. Written as DNA, the CDR3 is TGCAGTGCTAGGCGTGGGACAGCCCAAGAGACCCAGTACTTC.

The V gene is TRBV20-1, the J gene TRBJ1-2, with D perhaps matching TRBD1 (5 bases). The length of the CDR3 is 14 residues. Germline CDR1 reads DFQATT; CDR2 reads SNEGSKA (reference sequence). V was cut by 6 bases and J by 0 bases, with 14 bases left in between. In DNA, the CDR3 is TGCAGTGCCCGGGAAGGGGCCACTAACTATGGCTACACCTTC. It translates to CSAREGATNYGYTF.

A remark on this clonotype: Given the absence of the conserved phenylalanine or tryptophan at the CDR3 end, a read error is likely. No DNA is shown, since the ends of the CDR3 on it are uncertain; the CDR3 is the one TCRdb lists. The chain links TRBV2 to TRBJ1-5. The CDR3 length equals 15 residues, ends included. Germline V CDR1 and CDR2: SNHLY, FYNNEI. The CDR3 reads CASSEGPSGNQPQHG.

This clonotype occurred many times. The gene calls are TRBV10-1 and TRBJ1-2, with unresolved D. Germline V gives CDR1 WNHNN, CDR2 SYGVQD (reference sequence). The germline V and J ends were trimmed by 4 bases and 5 bases, with 17 bases remaining between them. This CDR3 is built from 15 residues. The CDR3 is CASSGAIPEGYGYTF. Here the CDR3 DNA reads TGCGCCAGCAGTGGGGCCATTCCCGAGGGATATGGCTACACCTTC.

The chain has TRBV5-6 and TRBJ2-1; 9 bases match TRBD1. The CDR3 is 15 amino acids. V lost 1 base, J lost 7 bases, and 6 bases stayed unmatched. Germline lookup yields CDR1 SGHDT and CDR2 YYEEEE. Here the CDR3 DNA reads TGTGCCAGCAGCTTGAGGACAGGGGCAGGTAATGAGCAGTTCTTC. Translated: CASSLRTGAGNEQFF. Drawing the rest from reference TRBV5-6 and TRBJ2-1, the complete variable domain is DAGVTQSPTHLIKTRGQQVTLRCSPKSGHDTVSWYQQALGQGPQFIFQYYEEEERQRGNFPDRFSGHQFPNYSSELNVNALLLGDSALYLCASSLRTGAGNEQFFGPGTRLTVL.

The V call is TRBV5-5, the J call TRBJ2-7; D is tentatively TRBD1 or TRBD2 (5 bases each). The CDR3 covers 15 residues. Germline CDR1 SGHKS, CDR2 YYEKEE (reference sequence). V was cut by 0 bases and J by 0 bases, with 10 bases left in between. The CDR3: CASSLGGDTSYEQYF. CDR3 coding DNA: TGTGCCAGCAGCTTGGGAGGGGATACCTCCTACGAGCAGTACTTC.

The rearrangement uses TRBV11-2 and TRBJ1-2; D perhaps matches TRBD1 (5 bases). The V end lost 5 bases, the J end lost 2 bases, and 15 bases lay between the germline ends. The CDR3 has 15 residues. CDR1 SGHAT and CDR2 FQNNGV come from the germline V gene. The CDR3 nucleotides read TGTGCCAGCAGCACGTATCGGGGGAGGAACTATGGCTACACCTTC. Residues: CASSTYRGRNYGYTF.

The CDR3 reads CAISPDSMSSYELGSEQFF. The CDR3 region has the DNA TGTGCCATCAGTCCGGACTCCATGAGCTCCTACGAGCTAGGCAGTGAGCAGTTCTTC. The chain is built from TRBV10-3 and TRBJ2-1, with a weak D call TRBD2 (5 bases). The length of the CDR3 is 19 residues. Germline values: CDR1 ENHRY, CDR2 SYGVKD. The germline V and J ends were trimmed by 5 bases and 9 bases, with 32 bases remaining between them.

Many counts were recorded for this clonotype. This chain joins TRBV10-3 and TRBJ1-2, with TRBD1 matching 7 bases. V lost 2 bases to trimming and J lost 4 bases; unmatched junction nucleotides: 10. The CDR3 extends over 16 amino acids. In germline, CDR1 is ENHRY, CDR2 SYGVKD. The CDR3 DNA reads as TGTGCCATCAGTGAGGTAGAGGGGGCAGTTCCCTATGGCTACACCTTC. Encoded protein: CAISEVEGAVPYGYTF.